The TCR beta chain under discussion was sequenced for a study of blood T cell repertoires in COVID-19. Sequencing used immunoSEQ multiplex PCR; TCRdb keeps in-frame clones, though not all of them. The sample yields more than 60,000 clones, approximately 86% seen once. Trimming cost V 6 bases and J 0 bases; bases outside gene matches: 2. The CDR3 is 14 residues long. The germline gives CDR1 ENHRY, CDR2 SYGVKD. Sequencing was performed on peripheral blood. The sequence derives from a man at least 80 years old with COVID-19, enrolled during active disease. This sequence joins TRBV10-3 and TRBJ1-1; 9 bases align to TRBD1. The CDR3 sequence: CAISGQGLNTEAFF. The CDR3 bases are TGTGCCATCAGCGGACAGGGGCTGAACACTGAAGCTTTCTTT.